This TCR beta chain emerged from a study of T cells after somatic rescue of genetic block. Profiled with immunoSEQ multiplex PCR; TCRdb holds only in-frame clones, not every one. The sample consists of about 120,000 clones, 90% to 95% of them appearing once. V shed 1 base and J shed 6 bases, with 6 bases lying between them. Germline CDR1 and CDR2: SGHTA and FQGNSA. The CDR3 consists of 12 residues. This chain connects TRBV7-2 to TRBJ2-5; no firm D call. The sample was peripheral blood mononuclear cells (PBMCs). This clonotype was obtained from a young woman. The CDR3 protein is CASSLDTKTQYF. The CDR3 bases are TGTGCCAGCAGCTTAGACACCAAGACCCAGTACTTC.